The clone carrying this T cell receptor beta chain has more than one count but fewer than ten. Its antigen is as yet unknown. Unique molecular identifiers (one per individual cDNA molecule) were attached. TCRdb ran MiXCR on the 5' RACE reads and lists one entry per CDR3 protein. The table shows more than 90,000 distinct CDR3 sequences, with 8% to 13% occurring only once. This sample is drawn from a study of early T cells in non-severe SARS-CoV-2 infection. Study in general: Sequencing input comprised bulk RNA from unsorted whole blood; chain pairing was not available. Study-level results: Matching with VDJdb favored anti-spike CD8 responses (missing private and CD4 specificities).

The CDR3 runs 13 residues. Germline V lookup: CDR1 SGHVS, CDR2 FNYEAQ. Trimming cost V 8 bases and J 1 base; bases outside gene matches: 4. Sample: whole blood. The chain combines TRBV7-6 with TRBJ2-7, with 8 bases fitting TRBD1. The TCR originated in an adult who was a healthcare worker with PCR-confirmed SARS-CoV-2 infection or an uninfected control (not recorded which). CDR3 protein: CASARQGSYEQYF. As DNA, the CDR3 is TGTGCCAGCGCCAGACAGGGGTCCTACGAGCAGTACTTC.